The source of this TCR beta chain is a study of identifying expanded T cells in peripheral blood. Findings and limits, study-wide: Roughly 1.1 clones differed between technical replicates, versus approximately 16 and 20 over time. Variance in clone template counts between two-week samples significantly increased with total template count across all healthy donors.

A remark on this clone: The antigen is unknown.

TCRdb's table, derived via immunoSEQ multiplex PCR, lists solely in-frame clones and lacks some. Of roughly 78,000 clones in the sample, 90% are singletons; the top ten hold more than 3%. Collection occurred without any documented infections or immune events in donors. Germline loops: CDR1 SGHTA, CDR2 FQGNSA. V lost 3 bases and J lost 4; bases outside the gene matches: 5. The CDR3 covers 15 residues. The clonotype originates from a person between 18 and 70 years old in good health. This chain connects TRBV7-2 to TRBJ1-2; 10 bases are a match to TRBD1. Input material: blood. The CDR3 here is CASSLGQGSRYGYTF. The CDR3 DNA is TGTGCCAGCAGCTTGGGACAGGGGTCCCGCTATGGCTACACCTTC.